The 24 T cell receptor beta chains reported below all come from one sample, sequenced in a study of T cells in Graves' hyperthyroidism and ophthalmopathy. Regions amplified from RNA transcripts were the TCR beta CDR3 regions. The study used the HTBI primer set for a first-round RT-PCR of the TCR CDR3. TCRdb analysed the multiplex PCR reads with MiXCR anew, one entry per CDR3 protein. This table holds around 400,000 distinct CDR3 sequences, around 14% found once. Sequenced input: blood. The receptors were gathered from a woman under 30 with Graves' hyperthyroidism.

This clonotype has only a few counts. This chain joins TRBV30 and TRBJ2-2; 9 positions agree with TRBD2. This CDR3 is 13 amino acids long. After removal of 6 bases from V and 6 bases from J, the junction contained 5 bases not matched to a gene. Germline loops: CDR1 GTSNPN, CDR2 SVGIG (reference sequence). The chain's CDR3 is CACGAGGPGELFF. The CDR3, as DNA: TGTGCCTGTGGGGCGGGAGGGCCCGGGGAGCTGTTTTTT. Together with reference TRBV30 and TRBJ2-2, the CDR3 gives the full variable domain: SQTIHQWPATLVQPVGSPLSLECTVEGTSNPNLYWYRQAAGRGLQLLFYSVGIGQISSEVPQNLSASRPQDRQFILSSKKLLLSDSGFYLCACGAGGPGELFFGEGSRLTVL.

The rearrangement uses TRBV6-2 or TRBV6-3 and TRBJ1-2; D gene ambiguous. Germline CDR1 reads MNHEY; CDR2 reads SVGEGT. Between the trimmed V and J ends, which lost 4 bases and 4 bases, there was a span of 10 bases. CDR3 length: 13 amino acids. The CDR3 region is CASSLEGTYGYTF. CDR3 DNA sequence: TGTGCCAGCAGTTTGGAGGGAACCTATGGCTACACCTTC.

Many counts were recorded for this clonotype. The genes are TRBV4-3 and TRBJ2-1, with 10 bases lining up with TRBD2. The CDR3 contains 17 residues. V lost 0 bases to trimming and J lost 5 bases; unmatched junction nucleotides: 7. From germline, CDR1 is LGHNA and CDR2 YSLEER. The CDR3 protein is CASSQDVGLATNNEQFF. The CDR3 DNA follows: TGCGCCAGCAGCCAAGATGTGGGACTAGCGACCAACAATGAGCAGTTCTTC.

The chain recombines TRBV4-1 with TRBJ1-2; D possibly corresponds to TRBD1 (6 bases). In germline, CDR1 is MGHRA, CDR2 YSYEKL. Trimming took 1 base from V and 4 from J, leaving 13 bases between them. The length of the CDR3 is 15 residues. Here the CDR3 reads CASSQAPGHGYGYTF. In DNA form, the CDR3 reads TGCGCCAGCAGCCAAGCCCCGGGACACGGCTATGGCTACACCTTC.

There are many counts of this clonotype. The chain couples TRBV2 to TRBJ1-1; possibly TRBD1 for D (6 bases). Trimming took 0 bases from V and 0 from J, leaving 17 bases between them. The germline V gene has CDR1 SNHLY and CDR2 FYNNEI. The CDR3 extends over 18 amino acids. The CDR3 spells CASSEAVDVTGLNTEAFF. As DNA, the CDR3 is TGTGCCAGCAGTGAAGCCGTCGATGTCACAGGGTTGAACACTGAAGCTTTCTTT.

In nucleotides, the CDR3 is TGTGCCAGTAGTATAGTAGGGCGCGGACAAGAGACCCAGTACTTC. Amino acid sequence: CASSIVGRGQETQYF. The chain has TRBV19 and TRBJ2-5; the D is unclear. V was clipped by 1 base and J by 2 bases, with 11 bases between them. This CDR3 region has 15 residues. The germline CDR1 and CDR2 sequences are LNHDA and SQIVND (reference sequence).

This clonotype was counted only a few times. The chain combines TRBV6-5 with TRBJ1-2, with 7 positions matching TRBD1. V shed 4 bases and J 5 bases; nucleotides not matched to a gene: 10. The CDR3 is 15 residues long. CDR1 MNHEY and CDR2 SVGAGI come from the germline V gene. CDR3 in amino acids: CASSSDRQGGYGYTF. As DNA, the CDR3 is TGTGCCAGCAGTTCTGACCGACAGGGCGGATATGGCTACACCTTC.

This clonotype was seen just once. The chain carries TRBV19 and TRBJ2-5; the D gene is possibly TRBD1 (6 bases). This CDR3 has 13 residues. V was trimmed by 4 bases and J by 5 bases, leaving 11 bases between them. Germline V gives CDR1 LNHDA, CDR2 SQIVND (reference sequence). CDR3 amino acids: CASSTGDIETQYF. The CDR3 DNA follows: TGTGCCAGTAGTACAGGGGACATTGAGACCCAGTACTTC.

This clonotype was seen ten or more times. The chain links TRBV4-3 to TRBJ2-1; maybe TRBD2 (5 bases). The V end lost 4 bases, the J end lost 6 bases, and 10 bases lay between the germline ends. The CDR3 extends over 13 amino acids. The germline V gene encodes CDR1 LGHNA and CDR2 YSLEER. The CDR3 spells CASSLRAFNEQFF. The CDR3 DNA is TGCGCCAGCAGCCTGCGGGCTTTCAATGAGCAGTTCTTC.

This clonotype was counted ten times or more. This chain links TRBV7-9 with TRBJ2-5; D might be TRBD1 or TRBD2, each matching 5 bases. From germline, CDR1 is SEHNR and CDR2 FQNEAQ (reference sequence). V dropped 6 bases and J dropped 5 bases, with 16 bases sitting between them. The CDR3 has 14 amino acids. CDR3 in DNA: TGTGCCAGCAGGGCTACGGGACCCCGGGAGACCCAGTACTTC. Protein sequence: CASRATGPRETQYF.

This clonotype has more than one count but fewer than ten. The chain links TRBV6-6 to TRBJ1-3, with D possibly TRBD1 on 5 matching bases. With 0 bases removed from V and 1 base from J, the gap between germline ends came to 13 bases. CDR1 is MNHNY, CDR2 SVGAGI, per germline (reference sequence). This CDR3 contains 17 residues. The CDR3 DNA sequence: TGTGCCAGCAGTTACTCTCAGGGTTATGGGTCTGGAAACACCATATATTTT. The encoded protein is CASSYSQGYGSGNTIYF.

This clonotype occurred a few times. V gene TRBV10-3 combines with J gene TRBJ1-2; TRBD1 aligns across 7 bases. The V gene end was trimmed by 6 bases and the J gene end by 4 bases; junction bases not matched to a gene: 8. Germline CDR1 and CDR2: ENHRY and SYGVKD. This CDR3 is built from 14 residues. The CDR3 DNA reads TGTGCCATCAGCGACAGGGTAGGGGCCTATGGCTACACCTTC. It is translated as CAISDRVGAYGYTF.

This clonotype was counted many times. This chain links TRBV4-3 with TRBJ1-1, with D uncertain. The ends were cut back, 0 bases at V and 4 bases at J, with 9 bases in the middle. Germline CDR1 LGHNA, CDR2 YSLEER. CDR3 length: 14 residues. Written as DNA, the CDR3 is TGCGCCAGCAGCCAAGAACCCCGAGGCACTGAAGCTTTCTTT. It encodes CASSQEPRGTEAFF.

The CDR3 here is CSVQSLTGNTIYF. The CDR3 nucleotides read TGCAGCGTTCAGTCCCTTACTGGAAACACCATATATTTT. The chain employs TRBV29-1 and TRBJ1-3; D unresolved. This CDR3 spans 13 amino acids. In germline, CDR1 is SQVTM, CDR2 ANQGSEA. Trimming took 5 bases from V and 2 from J, leaving 10 bases between them. Full variable domain (outside the CDR3, taken from reference TRBV29-1 and TRBJ1-3): SAVISQKPSRDICQRGTSLTIQCQVDSQVTMMFWYRQQPGQSLTLIATANQGSEATYESGFVIDKFPISRPNLTFSTLTVSNMSPEDSSIYLCSVQSLTGNTIYFGEGSWLTVV.

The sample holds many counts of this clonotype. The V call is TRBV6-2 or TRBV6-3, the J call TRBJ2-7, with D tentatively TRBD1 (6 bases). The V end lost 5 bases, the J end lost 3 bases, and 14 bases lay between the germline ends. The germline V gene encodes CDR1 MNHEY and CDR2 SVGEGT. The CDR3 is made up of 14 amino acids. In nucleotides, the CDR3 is TGTGCCAGCAGTGGACAGCTGAAACACTACGAGCAGTACTTC. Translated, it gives CASSGQLKHYEQYF.

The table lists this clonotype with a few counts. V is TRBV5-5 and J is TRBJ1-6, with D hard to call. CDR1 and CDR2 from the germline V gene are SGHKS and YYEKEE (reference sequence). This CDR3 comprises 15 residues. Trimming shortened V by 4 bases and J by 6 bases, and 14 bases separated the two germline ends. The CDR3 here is CASSHLDGVNSPLHF. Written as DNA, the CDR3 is TGTGCCAGCAGCCACCTTGACGGGGTTAATTCACCCCTCCACTTT.

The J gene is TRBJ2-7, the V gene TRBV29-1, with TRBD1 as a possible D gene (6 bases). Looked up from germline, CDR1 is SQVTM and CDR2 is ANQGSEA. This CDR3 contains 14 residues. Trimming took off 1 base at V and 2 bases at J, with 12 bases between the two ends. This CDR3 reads CSVEGQGKPYEQYF. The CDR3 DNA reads TGCAGCGTTGAAGGGCAGGGGAAGCCCTACGAGCAGTACTTC.

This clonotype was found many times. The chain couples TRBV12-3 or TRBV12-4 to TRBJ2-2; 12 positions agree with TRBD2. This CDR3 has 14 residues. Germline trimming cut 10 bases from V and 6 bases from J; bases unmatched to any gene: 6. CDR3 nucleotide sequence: TGTGCCACCCAACTAGCGGGGGGTTCCGGGGAGCTGTTTTTT. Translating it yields CATQLAGGSGELFF.

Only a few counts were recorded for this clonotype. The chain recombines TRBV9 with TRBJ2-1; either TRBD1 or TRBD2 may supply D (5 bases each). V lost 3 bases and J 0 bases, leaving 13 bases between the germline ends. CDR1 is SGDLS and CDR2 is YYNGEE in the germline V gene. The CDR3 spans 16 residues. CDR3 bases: TGTGCCAGCAGCGCAAGCGGAGACAGCTCCTACAATGAGCAGTTCTTC. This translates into CASSASGDSSYNEQFF.

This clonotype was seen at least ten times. In nucleotides, the CDR3 is TGTGCCAGCAGCTTAGGTTTACTAGCAACGGATACGCAGTATTTT. Translation gives CASSLGLLATDTQYF. The chain couples TRBV11-1 to TRBJ2-3; possible D gene TRBD2, 6 bases. Germline values: CDR1 SGHAT, CDR2 FQDESV (reference sequence). The V and J ends lost 1 base and 6 bases respectively, with 14 bases between them. There are 15 residues in the CDR3.

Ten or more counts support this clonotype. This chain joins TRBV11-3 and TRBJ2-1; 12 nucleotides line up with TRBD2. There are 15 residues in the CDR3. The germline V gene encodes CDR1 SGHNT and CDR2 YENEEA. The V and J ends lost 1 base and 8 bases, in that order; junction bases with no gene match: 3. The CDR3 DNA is TGTGCCAGCAGCTTAGGGACTAGCGGGGCCGATGAGCAGTTCTTC. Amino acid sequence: CASSLGTSGADEQFF.

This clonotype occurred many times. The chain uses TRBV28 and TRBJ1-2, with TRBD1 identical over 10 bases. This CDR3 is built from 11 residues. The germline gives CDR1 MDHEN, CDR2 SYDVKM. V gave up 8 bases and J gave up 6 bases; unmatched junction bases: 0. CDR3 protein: CASGTGDGYTF. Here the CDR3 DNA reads TGTGCCAGCGGGACAGGGGATGGCTACACCTTC.

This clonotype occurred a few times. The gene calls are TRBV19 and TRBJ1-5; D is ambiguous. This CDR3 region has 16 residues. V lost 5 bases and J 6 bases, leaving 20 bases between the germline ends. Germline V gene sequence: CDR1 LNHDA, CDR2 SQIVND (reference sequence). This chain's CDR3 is CASSLGLTCVGQPQHF. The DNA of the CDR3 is TGTGCCAGTAGTCTCGGACTCACATGCGTTGGTCAGCCCCAGCATTTT.

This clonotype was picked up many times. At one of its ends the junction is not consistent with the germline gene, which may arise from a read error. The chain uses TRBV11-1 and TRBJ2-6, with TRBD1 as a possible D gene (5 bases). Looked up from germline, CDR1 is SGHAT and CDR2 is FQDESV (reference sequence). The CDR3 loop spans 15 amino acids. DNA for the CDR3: TGTGCCAGCACCTTAGGGGCTTCTGGGGCCAACGTCCTGACTTTC. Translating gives CASTLGASGANVLTF.